This TCR beta chain was observed in a study of blood T cells in healthy people across ages. Total RNA amounts of at least 6 micrograms were extracted per sample. Trimming removed 1 base from V and 0 bases from J; junction bases left unmatched: 3. The germline V gene has CDR1 LNHNV and CDR2 YYDKDF (reference sequence). The CDR3 extends over 16 amino acids. In regard to this clonotype: Its antigen is undetermined.

Overall study results and limits: Naive and antigen-experienced cells were not separated, limiting conclusive comparison.

A second PCR, run for about 7 to 11 cycles, used a sample-barcoded 5' primer plus a J-beta primer mix. Per sample, CDR3-containing paired-end reads numbered at least 3 million. TCRdb processed the 5' RACE reads anew with MiXCR; each CDR3 protein has one entry. The table lists 1.8 million or so distinct CDR3 sequences, about 39% of them singletons. This receptor was obtained from a human donor in good health. Sequencing was carried out using blood. The V call is TRBV15, the J call TRBJ2-5, with 9 nucleotides matching TRBD2. The CDR3 bases are TGTGCCACCAGCAGAGGACTAGCGGAGAACCAAGAGACCCAGTACTTC. Amino acids: CATSRGLAENQETQYF.